This passage covers 20 T cell receptor beta chains from one sample sequenced in a study of T cell changes during pregnancy in multiple sclerosis (dated by TCRdb to about 2019). Receptor libraries were prepared by the immunoSEQ multiplex PCR assay. TCRdb's version of the immuneACCESS table is confined to in-frame rearrangements and falls short of the full clone set. An unresolved V gene accounts for under half of the shortfall where checked; the remainder is of unknown origin. This sample gives roughly 110,000 clones in total; roughly nine tenths of them show up just once. Roughly 1.6% of the sample is held by the ten biggest clonotypes. The sequenced sample was peripheral blood, obtained before pregnancy. These receptors were obtained from a female donor with multiple sclerosis, enrolled in a pregnancy study.

Concerning this clone itself: The junction and the germline gene differ at one end; a read error may be behind it. This chain links TRBV7-2 with TRBJ1-2; D might be TRBD1 (6 bases). CDR1 is SGHTA, CDR2 FQGNSA, per germline. There are 13 residues in the CDR3. The CDR3 region is CASSLGAVGGLNF. As DNA, the CDR3 is TGTGCCAGCAGCTTGGGGGCGGTAGGCGGATTAAATTTC.

The sample holds one count of this clone. V is TRBV9 and J is TRBJ2-1; the match to TRBD2 covers 9 bases. The CDR3 runs to 19 residues. Germline trimming cut 0 bases from V and 0 bases from J; bases unmatched to any gene: 10. CDR1 and CDR2 (germline): SGDLS, YYNGEE. CDR3 region: CASSVGREGLLSSYNEQFF. In DNA form, the CDR3 reads TGTGCCAGCAGCGTAGGGCGGGAGGGTCTACTAAGCTCCTACAATGAGCAGTTCTTC.

V usage is TRBV13 and J usage is TRBJ1-1, with TRBD1 identical over 8 bases. The V and J ends lost 5 bases and 3 bases, in that order; junction bases with no gene match: 5. The CDR3 is 14 amino acids. Germline assignment: CDR1 PRHDT and CDR2 FYEKMQ (reference sequence). The CDR3 here is CASSPQGDHTEAFF. The CDR3 region has the DNA TGTGCCAGCAGCCCACAGGGGGACCACACTGAAGCTTTCTTT.

The chain employs TRBV5-1 and TRBJ2-3, with D possibly TRBD1 on 5 matching bases. CDR3 size: 16 residues. Per germline, CDR1 SGHRS and CDR2 YFSETQ. V shed 4 bases and J shed 0 bases, with 15 bases lying between them. CDR3 coding DNA: TGCGCCAGCAGCCCGGAGTACAGGCTCAGCACAGATACGCAGTATTTT. This translates into CASSPEYRLSTDTQYF.

Points on this clone: This CDR3 is also generated by other DNA sequences in the sample. The V call is TRBV5-1, the J call TRBJ2-7, with TRBD1 matching 9 bases. Germline-derived CDR1 and CDR2 are SGHRS and YFSETQ. V dropped 2 bases and J dropped 0; count of bases not matched to a gene: 6. CDR3 length: 16 amino acids. The CDR3 coding sequence is TGCGCCAGCAGCTTAGACGGGACAGGGAGCTCCTACGAGCAGTACTTC. Its translation: CASSLDGTGSSYEQYF.

The V call is TRBV6-6, the J call TRBJ2-1, with 11 bases fitting TRBD2. The V segment lost 8 bases and the J segment 3 bases; nucleotides outside the gene matches: 9. This CDR3 contains 16 residues. Germline V gene lookup returns CDR1 MNHNY and CDR2 SVGAGI (reference sequence). CDR3 coding DNA: TGTGCCAGCTTCACTCTAGCGGGAGGCGGCTACAATGAGCAGTTCTTC. This gives the protein CASFTLAGGGYNEQFF.

V usage is TRBV7-2 and J usage is TRBJ1-6; D is possibly TRBD1 (5 bases). Germline lookup yields CDR1 SGHTA and CDR2 FQGNSA. V lost 1 base and J 6 bases, leaving 7 bases between the germline ends. This CDR3 comprises 14 residues. The CDR3, as DNA: TGTGCCAGCAGCTTAGTGGGGGGTAATTCACCCCTCCACTTT. It codes for CASSLVGGNSPLHF. Using reference TRBV7-2 and TRBJ1-6 for the parts outside the CDR3, the full variable domain is GAGVSQSPSNKVTEKGKDVELRCDPISGHTALYWYRQSLGQGLEFLIYFQGNSAPDKSGLPSDRFSAERTGGSVSTLTIQRTQQEDSAVYLCASSLVGGNSPLHFGNGTRLTVT.

This chain joins TRBV18 and TRBJ2-7; D unresolved. From germline, CDR1 is KGHSH and CDR2 LQKENI. This CDR3 region has 11 residues. Trimming stripped 3 bases from V and 7 bases from J, with 7 bases between. As DNA, the CDR3 is TGTGCCAGCTCACCCTCCGGGGAGCAGTACTTC. Translating it yields CASSPSGEQYF.

This clone was seen just once. The V and J genes are TRBV11-1 and TRBJ2-1; D is uncertain. CDR3 length: 12 amino acids. Germline CDR1 SGHAT, CDR2 FQDESV (reference sequence). V dropped 3 bases and J dropped 8 bases, with 8 bases sitting between them. In DNA, the CDR3 is TGTGCCAGCAGCTTCGTTTTCCATGAGCAGTTCTTC. Translating gives CASSFVFHEQFF.

This chain uses TRBV7-8 with TRBJ1-1; 10 bases are shared with TRBD1. V lost 5 bases to trimming and J lost 2 bases; unmatched junction nucleotides: 2. Germline values: CDR1 SGHVS, CDR2 FQNEAQ. CDR3 size: 14 residues. CDR3 loop: CASSPTGGNTEAFF. The CDR3 DNA sequence: TGTGCCAGCAGCCCGACAGGGGGCAACACTGAAGCTTTCTTT.

V gene TRBV11-1 combines with J gene TRBJ2-7; the match to TRBD2 covers 10 bases. Germline CDR1 and CDR2: SGHAT and FQDESV (reference sequence). After removal of 2 bases from V and 6 bases from J, the junction contained 4 bases not matched to a gene. CDR3 size: 14 residues. CDR3 coding DNA: TGTGCCAGCAGCTTAAGCGGGAGGGAGGCCGAGCAGTACTTC. This encodes CASSLSGREAEQYF.

CDR3 coding DNA: TGTGCCAGCAGCTTAGAGCCGTTTGGGACTAGCACAGATACGCAGTATTTT. Its translation is CASSLEPFGTSTDTQYF. This chain links TRBV11-2 with TRBJ2-3; TRBD2 might be the D (6 bases). V was shortened by 0 bases and J by 0 bases, with 13 bases between the two germline ends. The V gene's germline CDR1 is SGHAT and CDR2 FQNNGV. The CDR3 totals 17 residues.

The chain has TRBV7-2 and TRBJ1-6; D is possibly TRBD1 (6 bases). Trimming removed 3 bases from V and 9 bases from J, with 15 bases in between. CDR1 is SGHTA, CDR2 FQGNSA, per germline. This CDR3 contains 15 residues. CDR3 amino acids: CASSFGQFGTSPLHF. CDR3 DNA sequence: TGTGCCAGCAGCTTCGGACAGTTCGGTACTTCACCCCTCCACTTT. Full variable domain (outside the CDR3, taken from reference TRBV7-2 and TRBJ1-6): GAGVSQSPSNKVTEKGKDVELRCDPISGHTALYWYRQSLGQGLEFLIYFQGNSAPDKSGLPSDRFSAERTGGSVSTLTIQRTQQEDSAVYLCASSFGQFGTSPLHFGNGTRLTVT.

The J gene is TRBJ2-7, the V gene TRBV11-3, with 10 bases aligning to TRBD1. Germline CDR1 SGHNT, CDR2 YENEEA. This CDR3 comprises 14 residues. The V and J ends lost 5 bases and 6 bases, in that order; junction bases with no gene match: 7. The CDR3 reads CASSPGTGVSEQYF. Here the CDR3 DNA reads TGTGCCAGCAGCCCCGGGACAGGGGTCTCCGAGCAGTACTTC.

This clone was seen just once. V usage is TRBV7-3 and J usage is TRBJ2-5, with 7 bases that match TRBD2. With 1 base clipped from V and 4 bases from J, the junction kept 3 bases outside the gene matches. This CDR3 comprises 14 residues. CDR1 is SGHTA and CDR2 is FQGTGA in the germline V gene. CDR3 sequence: CASSLRGGGETQYF. The CDR3 bases are TGTGCCAGCAGCTTAAGAGGCGGGGGAGAGACCCAGTACTTC.

The chain couples TRBV28 to TRBJ2-7; 9 nucleotides match TRBD2. Germline V lookup: CDR1 MDHEN, CDR2 SYDVKM. The trim removed 2 bases at V and 3 bases at J, leaving 11 bases unmatched. The CDR3 spans 17 residues. CDR3 nucleotides: TGTGCCAGCAGTTTAGTGATTTTTGCGGGGGGGAACTACGAGCAGTACTTC. Protein sequence: CASSLVIFAGGNYEQYF.

For the CDR3, the DNA is TGTGCCAGCAGATCCTTCAGGGGGCGCGACGAGCAGTACTTC. Translation: CASRSFRGRDEQYF. This chain links TRBV6-1 with TRBJ2-7; TRBD1 agrees at 8 bases. The CDR3 length is 14 residues. The germline CDR1 and CDR2 sequences are MNHNS and SASEGT. The junction had 9 bases not matched to a gene; V was cut back by 6 bases and J by 5 bases.

This chain joins TRBV11-1 and TRBJ1-1; D possibly corresponds to TRBD1 (6 bases). Per the germline V gene, CDR1 is SGHAT and CDR2 is FQDESV (reference sequence). The length of the CDR3 is 15 residues. V lost 3 bases and J lost 4, with 15 bases in between. CDR3 DNA: TGTGCCAGCAGCTTCACTCCCAGGGGTTCCACTGAAGCTTTCTTT. Residues: CASSFTPRGSTEAFF.

This chain uses TRBV7-9 with TRBJ2-2; a possible D gene is TRBD2 (6 bases). Germline V CDR1 and CDR2: SEHNR, FQNEAQ (reference sequence). The CDR3 contains 16 residues. V was cut by 3 bases and J by 1 base, with 12 bases left in between. CDR3 residues: CASSLGGHQNTGELFF. Here the CDR3 DNA reads TGTGCCAGCAGCTTGGGAGGACACCAGAACACCGGGGAGCTGTTTTTT. The whole variable domain, remainder taken from reference TRBV7-9 and TRBJ2-2, is DTGVSQNPRHKITKRGQNVTFRCDPISEHNRLYWYRQTLGQGPEFLTYFQNEAQLEKSRLLSDRFSAERPKGSFSTLEIQRTEQGDSAMYLCASSLGGHQNTGELFFGEGSRLTVL.

This clone has just one count. The chain carries TRBV5-6 and TRBJ2-1, with 8 bases aligning to TRBD2. Germline CDR1 SGHDT, CDR2 YYEEEE. V shed 1 base, J shed 0 bases, and the junction held 9 bases outside the gene matches. There are 18 residues in the CDR3. The CDR3, as DNA: TGTGCCAGCAGCTTGTTGACTAGCGAAGGTAGCTCCTACAATGAGCAGTTCTTC. It codes for CASSLLTSEGSSYNEQFF.